This T cell receptor (beta chain) was recovered during a study of blood T cell repertoires in COVID-19. At the level of the study: Specimens from acute and convalescent COVID-19 originated in the United States, Italy and Spain. PBMCs, B-cell-depleted T cells, or T cells provided the cDNA or gDNA that made up the material.

Study processing details: Amplified reference gene primers provided the basis for estimating nucleated cell counts. Clones were sequenced by immunoSEQ multiplex PCR, and TCRdb holds only the in-frame ones, with some missing. For V, J and clone size, that table is used; D and trimming come from the DNA. The sample lists 55,000 to 95,000 clones, about 82% occurring once. The CDR3 runs 16 residues. The V end lost 4 bases, the J end lost 0 bases, and 16 bases lay between the germline ends. Looked up from germline, CDR1 is SGHNT and CDR2 is YYREEE (reference sequence). V gene TRBV5-4 combines with J gene TRBJ1-1, with a possible D match to TRBD1 (6 bases). The sample was peripheral blood. The receptor was isolated from an older woman with acute or convalescent COVID-19. The CDR3 DNA sequence: TGTGCCAGCAGCGCATTATCTTCAGGGGTGAACACTGAAGCTTTCTTT. It encodes CASSALSSGVNTEAFF.